This entry concerns a single TCR beta chain. In the original workflow: Reference gene primers were amplified, and this amplification served to estimate nucleated cell counts. Assay used: immunoSEQ multiplex PCR; TCRdb lists only in-frame clones, some missing. The V and J calls and clone size are taken from that table; D and trimming were inferred from the DNA. The repertoire holds over 120,000 clones, with around 82% as singletons. The data derive from a study of blood T cell repertoires in COVID-19. Whole-study context: Spain, Italy and the United States supplied samples that represented acute and convalescent COVID-19. Nucleic acid was either cDNA or gDNA, and it came from T cells, B-cell-depleted T cells, or PBMCs.

This CDR3 is 17 amino acids long. In germline, CDR1 is KGHSH, CDR2 LQKENI. V shed 3 bases and J 0 bases; nucleotides not matched to a gene: 10. This TCR derives from a human donor in a cohort sampled during active COVID-19. The chain employs TRBV18 and TRBJ1-1; TRBD1 aligns across 7 bases. Sequences were obtained from peripheral blood. The CDR3 nucleotides are TGTGCCAGCTCACCCCGGCGGGTCGGGACAGTGAACACTGAAGCTTTCTTT. It translates to CASSPRRVGTVNTEAFF.